Here is one T cell receptor (beta chain) with its context. The target antigen is unknown. Germline-derived CDR1 and CDR2 are KGHSH and LQKENI. The V gene lost 3 bases and the J gene lost 4 bases, with 15 bases spanning the gap. The CDR3 is 16 residues long. Sequencing of each sample assayed some 9.4 x 10^4 TCR templates. Only in-frame clones appear in the TCRdb table, and some are missing; sequencing was by immunoSEQ multiplex PCR. The table includes 95,000 to 130,000 clones, about 94% detected once. These data belong to a study of siplizumab effects on memory and regulatory T cells. Whole-study findings and limits: For mappable alloreactive CD4+ clones, the mean Treg-derived fraction was 68.8% with siplizumab and 25% to 30% in controls. Alloreactive sequences that could be traced to unstimulated CD4+ memory cells showed a significant reduction under siplizumab.

What was sequenced was non-Treg CD4+ T cells sorted from blood. This receptor was taken from a human donor in good health. This chain joins TRBV18 and TRBJ1-4; D gene ambiguous. Written as DNA, the CDR3 is TGTGCCAGCTCACCCGCCGACACCACGCGTAATGAAAAACTGTTTTTT. Translation gives CASSPADTTRNEKLFF.